This paragraph covers one TCR beta chain sequence. This entry belongs to a study of T cell changes during pregnancy in multiple sclerosis. Per the germline V gene, CDR1 is SGHTA and CDR2 is FQGNSA. V was shortened by 1 base and J by 5 bases, with 5 bases between the two germline ends. The CDR3 spans 12 residues. Sequencing was performed with immunoSEQ multiplex PCR; in TCRdb, only in-frame clones are kept and a portion is missing. Of 70,000 to 80,000 clones listed, 90% to 95% are singletons. Sequencing was performed on peripheral blood, taken in the third trimester of pregnancy. The sequence was obtained from a female donor with multiple sclerosis, enrolled in a pregnancy study. The chain combines TRBV7-2 with TRBJ2-5; D ambiguous. CDR3 bases: TGTGCCAGCAGCTTAGGGGCCGAGACCCAGTACTTC. Translation gives CASSLGAETQYF.